This T cell receptor beta chain was captured by sequencing in a study of human T cells and chemical hapten exposure. This clonotype was seen at least ten times. MiXCR, applied by TCRdb to the RACE reads, yields one record per CDR3 protein. The table has about 270,000 distinct CDR3 sequences, almost 8% seen once. Time point specified: pre-sensitization, week 0. The treatment denotes: therapeutic diphenylcyclopropenone sensitization with weekly scalp DPC. Germline trimming cut 8 bases from V and 0 bases from J; bases unmatched to any gene: 7. The CDR3 consists of 14 residues. Germline values: CDR1 SQVTM, CDR2 ANQGSEA.

V and J are TRBV29-1 and TRBJ1-1; 9 nucleotides match TRBD1. The specimen comprised whole blood, sampled in connection with sensitization to the hapten diphenylcyclopropenone (DPC). This TCR derives from a man between 18 and 35 years old with alopecia areata. Some clones in this sample may be carry-over from other donors' samples. The CDR3 loop reads CSLGTGKMNTEAFF. The CDR3 nucleotides read TGCAGCCTTGGGACAGGGAAAATGAACACTGAAGCTTTCTTT.